This T cell receptor (beta chain) was retrieved from a study of blood T cell repertoires in COVID-19. Methods used by the authors: For nucleated cells, counts were estimated from reference gene primer amplification. The data were produced by immunoSEQ multiplex PCR, yet TCRdb's version contains in-frame clones alone and is incomplete. Clonal size and the V and J genes are those of that table, whereas D and trimming came from the DNA. The profile shows approximately 200,000 clones, approximately 86% of them singletons. V was cut by 3 bases and J by 3 bases, with 8 bases left in between. The CDR3 is 13 residues long. Germline CDR1 MDHEN, CDR2 SYDVKM.

The sequenced sample was PBMCs or T cells enriched from blood (not recorded which). The gene calls are TRBV28 and TRBJ1-2; D call uncertain. The source of this sequence is a woman aged 25-40 years who had been exposed to COVID-19. The CDR3 nucleotides read TGTGCCAGCAGTTTGGCCCCTCACTATGGCTACACCTTC. Residues: CASSLAPHYGYTF.